Listed here are 18 T cell receptor beta chains from one sample, sequenced in a study of shared clonotypes between healthy human individuals. This table comes from immunoSEQ multiplex PCR, and its TCRdb copy is limited to in-frame clones, with some not included. The table lists 1.4 million to 1.5 million clones, over 95% of them singletons, with over 1% in the top ten. Sequenced sample: naive CD4+ T cells sorted from blood. The sample's subset: CD45RA+ positively selected. The receptors were sampled from a young man in good health.

CDR3 sequence reads: CASSGSSRQGTDTQYF. DNA for the CDR3: TGTGCCAGCAGCGGATCTTCGAGACAGGGAACAGATACGCAGTATTTT. The rearrangement links TRBV9 to TRBJ2-3; 7 positions match TRBD1. After removal of 3 bases from V and 3 bases from J, the junction contained 10 bases not matched to a gene. The length of the CDR3 is 16 residues. Germline lookup yields CDR1 SGDLS and CDR2 YYNGEE.

This rearrangement joins TRBV4-3 to TRBJ2-2; D is uncertain. Trimming removed 3 bases from V and 3 bases from J, with 8 bases in between. The length of the CDR3 is 14 residues. Germline V gene sequence: CDR1 LGHNA, CDR2 YSLEER. The CDR3 DNA follows: TGCGCCAGCAGCCAGATACGACACACCGGGGAGCTGTTTTTT. Translation: CASSQIRHTGELFF.

About this clone itself: Different DNA sequences within this sample yield the same CDR3. V gene TRBV18 combines with J gene TRBJ1-5, with 8 nucleotides matching TRBD1. The length of the CDR3 is 13 residues. Germline V lookup: CDR1 KGHSH, CDR2 LQKENI. The ends lost 6 bases at V and 6 bases at J; junction bases unmatched: 4. The CDR3 bases are TGTGCCAGCTCTCCGGACAGGGTTCAGCCCCAGCATTTT. Translated: CASSPDRVQPQHF.

On this clone: This same CDR3 is encoded by further DNA sequences in the sample. The chain has TRBV9 and TRBJ2-5; D is unresolved. Trimming pared 0 bases from V and 2 bases from J, leaving 11 bases between. Looked up from germline, CDR1 is SGDLS and CDR2 is YYNGEE. The CDR3 is 15 residues long. The CDR3 protein is CASSVVGTRQETQYF. In DNA, the CDR3 is TGTGCCAGCAGCGTAGTTGGCACCCGTCAAGAGACCCAGTACTTC.

The chain links TRBV7-9 to TRBJ2-3; 14 bases are a match to TRBD2. V shed 6 bases, J shed 3 bases, and the junction held 2 bases outside the gene matches. The CDR3 is 15 amino acids. CDR1 is SEHNR, CDR2 FQNEAQ, per germline (reference sequence). The CDR3 spells CASRGLAGGTDTQYF. The DNA for the CDR3 is TGTGCCAGCAGAGGACTAGCGGGAGGTACAGATACGCAGTATTTT. Based on the CDR3 plus reference TRBV7-9 and TRBJ2-3, the full variable domain is DTGVSQNPRHKITKRGQNVTFRCDPISEHNRLYWYRQTLGQGPEFLTYFQNEAQLEKSRLLSDRFSAERPKGSFSTLEIQRTEQGDSAMYLCASRGLAGGTDTQYFGPGTRLTVL.

The chain links TRBV19 to TRBJ1-2, with TRBD1 as a possible D gene (5 bases). Trimming pared 3 bases from V and 3 bases from J, leaving 14 bases between. CDR1 and CDR2 from the germline V gene are LNHDA and SQIVND (reference sequence). There are 15 residues in the CDR3. CDR3 in amino acids: CASSMIGARDYGYTF. CDR3 in DNA: TGTGCCAGTAGTATGATAGGGGCACGGGACTATGGCTACACCTTC.

J is TRBJ2-7 and V is TRBV28, with TRBD2 matching 7 bases. The CDR3 extends over 15 amino acids. V shed 5 bases and J 0 bases; nucleotides not matched to a gene: 7. Germline V gene sequence: CDR1 MDHEN, CDR2 SYDVKM. CDR3 nucleotide sequence: TGTGCCAGCAGTCCCTTCAGCGGGACCTCCTACGAGCAGTACTTC. Protein product: CASSPFSGTSYEQYF.

The J gene is TRBJ2-5, the V gene TRBV15; TRBD2 agrees at 10 bases. The CDR3 sequence is 17 residues long. The germline V gene has CDR1 LNHNV and CDR2 YYDKDF (reference sequence). The J segment lost 5 bases and the V segment lost 0 bases, leaving 9 bases of the junction unmatched. The CDR3 DNA reads TGTGCCACCAGCAGAGATCCGGCTAGCGGGAGTTGGGAGACCCAGTACTTC. Protein product: CATSRDPASGSWETQYF.

This clone was found once. The J gene is TRBJ2-5, the V gene TRBV23-1; TRBD1 is a possible D gene (6 bases). TRBV23-1 is filed as an ORF, its function uncertain. The CDR3 sequence is 14 residues long. Trimming stripped 2 bases from V and 0 bases from J, with 7 bases between. The CDR3 sequence is CASSQRTDQETQYF. In DNA form, the CDR3 reads TGCGCCAGCAGTCAACGGACAGACCAAGAGACCCAGTACTTC.

The chain recombines TRBV28 with TRBJ2-3; D may be TRBD1 (5 bases). This CDR3 has 14 residues. Looked up from germline, CDR1 is MDHEN and CDR2 is SYDVKM. Deletions cut 6 bases from V and 2 bases from J, with 12 bases between. The CDR3 coding sequence is TGTGCCAGCAGCTGGGGCATTTTCACAGATACGCAGTATTTT. This codes for CASSWGIFTDTQYF. Filled out from reference TRBV28 and TRBJ2-3, the complete variable domain reads DVKVTQSSRYLVKRTGEKVFLECVQDMDHENMFWYRQDPGLGLRLIYFSYDVKMKEKGDIPEGYSVSREKKERFSLILESASTNQTSMYLCASSWGIFTDTQYFGPGTRLTVL.

Regarding this clone: Other DNA sequences in the same sample also yield this CDR3. Here the CDR3 DNA reads TGTGCCAGCAGTCTCGGGACAGCCTACGAGCAGTACTTC. Encoded protein: CASSLGTAYEQYF. This rearrangement joins TRBV28 to TRBJ2-7, with 7 nucleotides matching TRBD1. Germline V gives CDR1 MDHEN, CDR2 SYDVKM. Germline trimming cut 5 bases from V and 2 bases from J; bases unmatched to any gene: 3. The CDR3 loop spans 13 amino acids.

On this clone itself: The same CDR3 also results from other DNA sequences found in this sample. This chain uses TRBV7-2 with TRBJ2-7; possibly TRBD2 for D (6 bases). The CDR3 spans 12 residues. Germline CDR1 and CDR2: SGHTA and FQGNSA. Deletions cut 5 bases from V and 4 bases from J, with 9 bases between. The CDR3 nucleotides read TGTGCCAGCAGCGGGACTCCTTACGAGCAGTACTTC. Its translation is CASSGTPYEQYF.

The chain joins TRBV7-3 to TRBJ1-2, with D unresolved. Germline V gene lookup returns CDR1 SGHTA and CDR2 FQGTGA. The germline V and J ends were trimmed by 0 bases and 6 bases, with 11 bases remaining between them. This CDR3 comprises 14 residues. The CDR3 DNA follows: TGTGCCAGCAGCTTAACGCCAGACCTTGATGGCTACACCTTC. Translated, it gives CASSLTPDLDGYTF.

This chain joins TRBV19 and TRBJ2-7, with a tentative D call TRBD2 (5 bases). Germline CDR1 reads LNHDA; CDR2 reads SQIVND (reference sequence). The CDR3 loop spans 15 amino acids. V was pared by 5 bases and J by 3 bases, with 17 bases between. Written as DNA, the CDR3 is TGTGCCAGTAGTTCTGTCCGGTCGGCGGGCTACGAGCAGTACTTC. It is translated as CASSSVRSAGYEQYF.

J is TRBJ2-7 and V is TRBV7-2, with D unresolved. There are 14 residues in the CDR3. Germline V gene data show CDR1 as SGHTA and CDR2 as FQGNSA. V lost 2 bases, J lost 1 base, and 9 bases lay in between. This chain's CDR3 is CASSLQHSSYEQYF. CDR3 DNA: TGTGCCAGCAGCTTACAACACTCGTCCTACGAGCAGTACTTC. The whole variable domain, remainder taken from reference TRBV7-2 and TRBJ2-7, is GAGVSQSPSNKVTEKGKDVELRCDPISGHTALYWYRQSLGQGLEFLIYFQGNSAPDKSGLPSDRFSAERTGGSVSTLTIQRTQQEDSAVYLCASSLQHSSYEQYFGPGTRLTVT.

The chain combines TRBV19 with TRBJ1-5; D is unresolved. The CDR3 length is 15 residues. V was trimmed by 5 bases and J by 7 bases, leaving 18 bases between them. Germline V CDR1 and CDR2: LNHDA, SQIVND (reference sequence). The CDR3 DNA reads TGTGCCAGTAGTCCTTCCTTAAGAGGAGTACAGCCCCAGCATTTT. It codes for CASSPSLRGVQPQHF.

The chain uses TRBV10-2 and TRBJ2-4; D remains unclear. The CDR3 spans 15 residues. In germline, CDR1 is WSHSY, CDR2 SAAADI. Trimming shortened V by 5 bases and J by 0 bases, and 11 bases separated the two germline ends. CDR3 loop: CASSRTDIAKNIQYF. CDR3 in DNA: TGCGCCAGCAGTCGAACCGATATAGCCAAAAACATTCAGTACTTC.

V is TRBV25-1 and J is TRBJ1-3; D is possibly TRBD1 (5 bases). Germline CDR1 reads MGHDK; CDR2 reads SYGVNS. CDR3 length equals 12 residues. V dropped 10 bases and J dropped 2 bases, with 9 bases sitting between them. The CDR3 DNA follows: TGTGCCATCCCGACAGCTGGAAACACCATATATTTT. It translates to CAIPTAGNTIYF.